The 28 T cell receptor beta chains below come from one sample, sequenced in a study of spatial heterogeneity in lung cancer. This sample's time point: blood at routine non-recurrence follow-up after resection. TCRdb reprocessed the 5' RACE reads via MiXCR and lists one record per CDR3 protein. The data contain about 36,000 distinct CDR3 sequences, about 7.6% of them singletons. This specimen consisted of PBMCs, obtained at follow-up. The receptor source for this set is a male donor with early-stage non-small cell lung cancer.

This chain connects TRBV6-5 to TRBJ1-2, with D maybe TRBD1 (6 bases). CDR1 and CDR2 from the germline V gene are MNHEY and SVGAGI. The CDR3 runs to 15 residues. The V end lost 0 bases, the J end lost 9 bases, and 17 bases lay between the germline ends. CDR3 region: CASSYSIRGNHCYTF. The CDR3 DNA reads TGTGCCAGCAGTTACTCGATCAGGGGAAATCACTGCTACACCTTC.

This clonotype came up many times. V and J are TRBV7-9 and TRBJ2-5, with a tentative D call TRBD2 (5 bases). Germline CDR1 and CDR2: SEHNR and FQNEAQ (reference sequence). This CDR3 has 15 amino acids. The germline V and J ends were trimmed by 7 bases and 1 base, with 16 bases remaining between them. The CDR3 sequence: CASTSGISGQETQYF. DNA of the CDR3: TGTGCCAGCACATCCGGGATCTCCGGCCAAGAGACCCAGTACTTC.

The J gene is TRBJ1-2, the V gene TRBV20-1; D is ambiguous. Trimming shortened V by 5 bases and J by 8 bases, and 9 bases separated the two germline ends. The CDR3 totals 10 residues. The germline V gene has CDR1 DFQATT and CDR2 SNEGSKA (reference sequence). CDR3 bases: TGCAGTGCTGCCGTTGACGGCTACACCTTC. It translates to CSAAVDGYTF.

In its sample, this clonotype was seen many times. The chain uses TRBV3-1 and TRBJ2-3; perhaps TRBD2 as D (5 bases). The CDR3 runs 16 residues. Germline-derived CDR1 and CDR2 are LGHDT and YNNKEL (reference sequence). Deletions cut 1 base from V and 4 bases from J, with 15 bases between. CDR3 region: CASSQGLPAGADTQYF. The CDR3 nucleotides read TGTGCCAGCAGCCAAGGGCTGCCTGCGGGCGCAGATACGCAGTATTTT.

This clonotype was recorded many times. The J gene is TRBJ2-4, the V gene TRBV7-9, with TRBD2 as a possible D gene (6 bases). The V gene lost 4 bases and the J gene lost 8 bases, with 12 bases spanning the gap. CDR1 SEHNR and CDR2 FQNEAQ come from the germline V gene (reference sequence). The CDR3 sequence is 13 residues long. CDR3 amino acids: CASSSPGGDIQYF. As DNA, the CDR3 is TGTGCCAGCAGCTCCCCCGGGGGAGACATTCAGTACTTC.

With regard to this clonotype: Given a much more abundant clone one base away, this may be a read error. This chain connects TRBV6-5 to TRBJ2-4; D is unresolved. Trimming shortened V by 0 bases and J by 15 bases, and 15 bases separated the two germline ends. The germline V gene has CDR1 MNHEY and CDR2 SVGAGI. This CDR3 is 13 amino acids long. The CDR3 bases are TGTGCCAGCAGTTACTCTTGGATCTCCCCGTGGTACTTC. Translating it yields CASSYSWISPWYF.

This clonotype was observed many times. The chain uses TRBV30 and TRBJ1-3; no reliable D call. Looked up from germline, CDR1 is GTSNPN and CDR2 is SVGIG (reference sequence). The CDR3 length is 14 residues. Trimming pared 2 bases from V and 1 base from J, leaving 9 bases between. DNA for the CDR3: TGTGCCTGGAGTATGGGGAGGTCTGGAAACACCATATATTTT. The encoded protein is CAWSMGRSGNTIYF.

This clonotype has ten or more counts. CDR3 DNA sequence: TGTGCCAGCAGTCCCCAGGCATCCACAGATACGCAGTATTTT. Translating gives CASSPQASTDTQYF. This chain links TRBV6-5 with TRBJ2-3; D call uncertain. The germline V gene has CDR1 MNHEY and CDR2 SVGAGI. Trimming cost V 5 bases and J 2 bases, with 11 bases left between them. The CDR3 spans 14 residues.

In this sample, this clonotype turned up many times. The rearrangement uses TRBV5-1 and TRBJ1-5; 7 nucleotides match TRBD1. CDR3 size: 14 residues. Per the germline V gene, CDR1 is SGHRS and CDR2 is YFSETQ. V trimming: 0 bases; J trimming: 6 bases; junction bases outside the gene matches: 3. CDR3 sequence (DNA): TGCGCCAGCAGCTTGGAGGGGGCTCTTCAGCCCCAGCATTTT. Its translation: CASSLEGALQPQHF.

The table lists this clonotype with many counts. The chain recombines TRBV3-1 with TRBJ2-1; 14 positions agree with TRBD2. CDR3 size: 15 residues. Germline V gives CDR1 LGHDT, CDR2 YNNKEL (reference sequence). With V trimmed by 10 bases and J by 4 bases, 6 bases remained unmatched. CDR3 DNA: TGTGCCACGACTAGCGGGGGGGTACATTACAATGAGCAGTTCTTC. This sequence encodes CATTSGGVHYNEQFF.

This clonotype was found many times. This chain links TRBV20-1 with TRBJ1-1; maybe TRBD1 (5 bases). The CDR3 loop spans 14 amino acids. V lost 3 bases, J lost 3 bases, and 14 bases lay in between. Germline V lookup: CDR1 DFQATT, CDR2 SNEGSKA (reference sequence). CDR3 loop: CSASTVVGDTEAFF. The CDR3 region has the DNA TGCAGTGCTAGTACGGTAGTGGGGGACACTGAAGCTTTCTTT.

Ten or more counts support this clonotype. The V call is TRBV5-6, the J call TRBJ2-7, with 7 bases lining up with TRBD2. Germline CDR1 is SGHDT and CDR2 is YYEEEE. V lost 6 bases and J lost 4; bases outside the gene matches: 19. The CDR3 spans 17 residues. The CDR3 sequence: CASKSQAKAGRVYEQYF. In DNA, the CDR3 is TGTGCCAGCAAGTCCCAGGCAAAGGCGGGGAGGGTATACGAGCAGTACTTC.

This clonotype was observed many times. The CDR3 reads CASSIDGGPPYGYTF. The CDR3 bases are TGTGCCAGTAGTATCGATGGGGGTCCTCCTTATGGCTACACCTTC. The chain employs TRBV19 and TRBJ1-2; tentative D call: TRBD1 (5 bases). The CDR3 totals 15 residues. Trimming pared 3 bases from V and 5 bases from J, leaving 16 bases between. CDR1 and CDR2 from the germline V gene are LNHDA and SQIVND (reference sequence).

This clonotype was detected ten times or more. CDR3 DNA sequence: TGCAGTGCTAGAGATATGAGGGGACAGGGGAGCTATGGCTACACCTTC. Protein sequence: CSARDMRGQGSYGYTF. V gene TRBV20-1 combines with J gene TRBJ1-2, with TRBD1 matching 10 bases. The V gene end was trimmed by 0 bases and the J gene end by 4 bases; junction bases not matched to a gene: 8. The germline gives CDR1 DFQATT, CDR2 SNEGSKA (reference sequence). CDR3 length: 16 amino acids.

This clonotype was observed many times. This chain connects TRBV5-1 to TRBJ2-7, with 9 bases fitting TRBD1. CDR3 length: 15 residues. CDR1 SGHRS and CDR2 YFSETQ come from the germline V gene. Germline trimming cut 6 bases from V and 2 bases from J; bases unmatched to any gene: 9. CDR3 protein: CASNPGQGQTYEQYF. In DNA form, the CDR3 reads TGCGCCAGCAACCCGGGACAGGGCCAGACCTACGAGCAGTACTTC.

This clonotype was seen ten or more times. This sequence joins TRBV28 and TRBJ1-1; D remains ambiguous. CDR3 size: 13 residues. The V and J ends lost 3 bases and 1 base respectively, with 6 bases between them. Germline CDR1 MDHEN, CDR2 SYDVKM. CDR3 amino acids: CASSFNWNTEAFF. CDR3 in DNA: TGTGCCAGCAGTTTTAACTGGAACACTGAAGCTTTCTTT.

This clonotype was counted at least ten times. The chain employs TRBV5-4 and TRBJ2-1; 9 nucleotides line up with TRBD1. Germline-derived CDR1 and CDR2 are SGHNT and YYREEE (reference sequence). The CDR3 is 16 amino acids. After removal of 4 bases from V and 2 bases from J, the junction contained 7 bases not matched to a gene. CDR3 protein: CASSTPQGATYNEQFF. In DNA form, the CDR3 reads TGTGCCAGCAGCACCCCACAGGGGGCCACCTACAATGAGCAGTTCTTC. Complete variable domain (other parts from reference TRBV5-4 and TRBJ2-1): ETGVTQSPTHLIKTRGQQVTLRCSSQSGHNTVSWYQQALGQGPQFIFQYYREEENGRGNFPPRFSGLQFPNYSSELNVNALELDDSALYLCASSTPQGATYNEQFFGPGTRLTVL.

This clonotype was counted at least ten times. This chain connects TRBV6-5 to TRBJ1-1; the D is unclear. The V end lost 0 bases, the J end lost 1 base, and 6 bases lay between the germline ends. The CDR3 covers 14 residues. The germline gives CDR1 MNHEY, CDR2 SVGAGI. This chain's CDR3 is CASSYSSENTEAFF. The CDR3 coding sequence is TGTGCCAGCAGTTACTCCTCGGAGAACACTGAAGCTTTCTTT.

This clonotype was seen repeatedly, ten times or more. As DNA, the CDR3 is TGTGCCAGCAGCCCCGGTGGCGATACGCAGTATTTT. Protein: CASSPGGDTQYF. The chain recombines TRBV7-8 with TRBJ2-3, with D unresolved. The CDR3 is 12 amino acids. V was shortened by 5 bases and J by 6 bases, with 9 bases between the two germline ends. The germline CDR1 and CDR2 sequences are SGHVS and FQNEAQ.

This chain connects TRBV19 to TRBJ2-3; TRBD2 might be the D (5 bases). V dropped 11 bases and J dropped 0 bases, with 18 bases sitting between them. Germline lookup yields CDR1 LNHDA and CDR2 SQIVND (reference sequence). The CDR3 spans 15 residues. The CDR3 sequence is CASSETTTSTDTQYF. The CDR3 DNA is TGTGCCTCCTCCGAGACTACCACTAGCACAGATACGCAGTATTTT.

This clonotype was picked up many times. Here the CDR3 DNA reads TGCAGTGCCCCGGGAGGGGGCCCCGGCACTGAAGCTTTCTTT. This sequence encodes CSAPGGGPGTEAFF. The chain joins TRBV20-1 to TRBJ1-1; 7 positions match TRBD1. Germline values: CDR1 DFQATT, CDR2 SNEGSKA (reference sequence). The CDR3 covers 14 residues. After removal of 6 bases from V and 4 bases from J, the junction contained 11 bases not matched to a gene.

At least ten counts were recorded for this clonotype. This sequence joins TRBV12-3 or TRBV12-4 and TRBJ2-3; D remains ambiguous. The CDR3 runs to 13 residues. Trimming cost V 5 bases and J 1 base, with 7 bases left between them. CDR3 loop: CASSTKGTDTQYF. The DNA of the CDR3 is TGTGCCAGCAGTACGAAGGGCACAGATACGCAGTATTTT.

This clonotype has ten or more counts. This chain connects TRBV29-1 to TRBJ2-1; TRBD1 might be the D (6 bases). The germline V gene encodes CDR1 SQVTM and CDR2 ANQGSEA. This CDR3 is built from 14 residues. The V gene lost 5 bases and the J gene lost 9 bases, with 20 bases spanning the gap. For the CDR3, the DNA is TGCAGCGTTTTGCCGGTGGCAGGGGTTAGTGAGCAGTTCTTC. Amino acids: CSVLPVAGVSEQFF.

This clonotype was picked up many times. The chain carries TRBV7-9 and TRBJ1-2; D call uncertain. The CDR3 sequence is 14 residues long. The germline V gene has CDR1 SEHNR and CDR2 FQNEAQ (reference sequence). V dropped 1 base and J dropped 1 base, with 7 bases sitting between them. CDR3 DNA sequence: TGTGCCAGCAGCTTAGAGGCAGTTAACTATGGCTACACCTTC. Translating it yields CASSLEAVNYGYTF.

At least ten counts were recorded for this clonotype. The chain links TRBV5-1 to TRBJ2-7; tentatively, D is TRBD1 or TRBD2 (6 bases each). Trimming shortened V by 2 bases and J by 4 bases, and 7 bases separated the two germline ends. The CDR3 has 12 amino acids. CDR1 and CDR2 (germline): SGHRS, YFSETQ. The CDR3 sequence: CASSLGGYEQYF. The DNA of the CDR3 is TGCGCCAGCAGCTTAGGGGGGTACGAGCAGTACTTC.

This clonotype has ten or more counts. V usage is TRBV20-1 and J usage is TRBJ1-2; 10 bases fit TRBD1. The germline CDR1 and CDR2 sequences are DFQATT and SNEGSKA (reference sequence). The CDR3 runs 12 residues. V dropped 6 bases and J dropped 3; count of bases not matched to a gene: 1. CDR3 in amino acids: CSAGTGDYGYTF. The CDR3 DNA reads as TGCAGTGCCGGGACAGGGGACTATGGCTACACCTTC.

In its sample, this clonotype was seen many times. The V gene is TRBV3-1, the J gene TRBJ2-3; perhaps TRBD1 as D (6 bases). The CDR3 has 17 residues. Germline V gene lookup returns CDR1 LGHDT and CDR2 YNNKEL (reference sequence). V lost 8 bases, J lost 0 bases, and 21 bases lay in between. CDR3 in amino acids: CASRRTVGAFSTDTQYF. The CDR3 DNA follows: TGTGCCAGCCGACGGACAGTTGGAGCTTTTAGCACAGATACGCAGTATTTT.

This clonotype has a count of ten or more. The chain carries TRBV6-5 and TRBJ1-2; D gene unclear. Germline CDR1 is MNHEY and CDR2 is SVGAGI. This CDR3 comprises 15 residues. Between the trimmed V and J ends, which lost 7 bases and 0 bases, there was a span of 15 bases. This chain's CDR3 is CASTRFSGSNYGYTF. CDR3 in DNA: TGTGCCAGCACTCGCTTCTCCGGATCTAACTATGGCTACACCTTC.